This is a list of T cell receptor beta chains from one sample in a study of high-grade serous ovarian cancer treatment subgroups. Here immunoSEQ multiplex PCR was the method, and the copy in TCRdb shows in-frame clones only, minus some. Among about 7,700 clones listed, 72% were seen once. Sequenced sample: tumor tissue. These receptors all come from a human donor with high-grade serous ovarian cancer. Each CDR3 is given with its conserved first and last residue. The D gene is left open where the match is weak. Expanded clones are given a class, and other clones once, few, many or no size at all.

clone size,V gene,J gene,D gene,CDR3 DNA,CDR3 protein
NA,TRBV15,TRBJ1-1,NA,TGTGCCACCAGAGACGGACCGATGAACACTGAAGCTTTCTTT,CATRDGPMNTEAFF
NA,TRBV28,TRBJ1-5,NA,TGTGCCAGCCGGGACCCCAATCAGCCCCAGCATTTT,CASRDPNQPQHF
NA,TRBV6-5,TRBJ2-7,NA,TGTGCCAGCAGTTCGCCGGGACTTCGGGTGTACGAGCAGTACTTC,CASSSPGLRVYEQYF
few,TRBV5-5,TRBJ1-4,NA,TGTGCCAGCAGTCTCGCGGGACGCAGAAATGAAAAACTGTTTTTT,CASSLAGRRNEKLFF
once,TRBV19,TRBJ1-1,NA,TGTGCCAGTAAACCGGGCGTAGGTAACACTGAAGCTTTCTTT,CASKPGVGNTEAFF
NA,TRBV2,TRBJ2-1,NA,TGTGCCAGCAGTGGGGACATGGGGTTCGACAATGAGCAGTTCTTC,CASSGDMGFDNEQFF
once,TRBV5-4,TRBJ2-1,TRBD2,TGTGCCAGCAGCTTAGACCCGGGACTAGTAAGTGAGCAGTTCTTC,CASSLDPGLVSEQFF
NA,TRBV5-1,TRBJ2-7,TRBD2,TGCGCCAGCAGTTCCCGCACTAGCGGGGGGTCCGAGCAGTACTTC,CASSSRTSGGSEQYF
NA,TRBV13,TRBJ2-2,NA,TGTGCCAGCAGCCCCCCAAGCGGAGGGGACACCGGGGAGCTGTTTTTT,CASSPPSGGDTGELFF
NA,TRBV11-1,TRBJ1-2,NA,TGTGCCAGCAGCTTGACAGTCTTCTATGGCTACACCTTC,CASSLTVFYGYTF
NA,TRBV19,TRBJ2-1,NA,TGTGCCAGTAGTAAGCTGGCGTTCTACAATGAGCAGTTCTTC,CASSKLAFYNEQFF
medium-sized,TRBV28,TRBJ2-3,TRBD1,TGTGCCAGCAGTTCCTCCCGACAGGGGAGGACAGATACGCAGTATTTT,CASSSSRQGRTDTQYF
NA,TRBV2,TRBJ2-7,TRBD2,TGTGCCAGCACCCAGGGACTAGCGGGAGGAGTGGAGCAGTACTTC,CASTQGLAGGVEQYF
NA,TRBV7-3,TRBJ2-3,TRBD2,TGTGCCAGCAGCGGCCTAACTAGCGGGAGTACAGATACGCAGTATTTT,CASSGLTSGSTDTQYF
NA,TRBV7-6,TRBJ1-6,NA,TGTGCCAGCAGCTTTGGGTGGGGAAATTCACCCCTCCACTTT,CASSFGWGNSPLHF
NA,TRBV5-6,TRBJ1-5,NA,TGTGCCAGCAGCCTCAGGCGCAGGGGTAATCAGCCCCAGCATTTT,CASSLRRRGNQPQHF
NA,TRBV5-6,TRBJ2-1,NA,TGTGCCAGCAGCTTGGACCGGCGGGATTACAATGAGCAGTTCTTC,CASSLDRRDYNEQFF
NA,TRBV10-3,TRBJ2-7,TRBD1,TGTGCCATCAGTGATAGAGGGACAGGGGGCTCCGAGCAGTACTTC,CAISDRGTGGSEQYF
NA,TRBV2,TRBJ1-4,NA,TGTGCCACCTCTGTAACTAATGAAAAACTGTTTTTT,CATSVTNEKLFF
NA,TRBV28,TRBJ1-1,NA,TGTGCCAGCAGGATTCAGAACACTGAAGCCTTCTTT,CASRIQNTEAFF
NA,TRBV7-6,TRBJ2-5,NA,TGTGCCTGTTCCCCCCGGTTGCTCCAAGAGACCCAGTACTTC,CACSPRLLQETQYF
once,TRBV28,TRBJ1-4,TRBD1,TGTGCCAGCAGTTCGACGACAAGGGGGCCTGAAAAACTGTTTTTT,CASSSTTRGPEKLFF